The T cell receptor (beta chain) under discussion was sequenced for a study of T-cell memory formation after mild COVID-19. Notes on the study in general: Chiefly within CM and EM were the contracting CD4+ clones; CD8+ ones were within EMRA.

Constant-segment primers and 5'RACE yielded cDNA libraries for TCR alpha and TCR beta, each carrying sample barcodes and UMIs. Each CDR3 protein is one row after TCRdb ran MiXCR on the 5' RACE reads. The sample includes 190,000 or so distinct CDR3 sequences, about 20% of them seen just once. This clonotype was found many times. Its specificity is not known. This CDR3 comprises 16 residues. Germline assignment: CDR1 PRHDT and CDR2 FYEKMQ (reference sequence). The germline V and J ends were trimmed by 0 bases and 3 bases, with 14 bases remaining between them. The specimen was PBMCs or a T cell subset sorted from them (not recorded which). The gene calls are TRBV13 and TRBJ1-1, with D uncertain. This TCR was recovered from an adult woman who had mild COVID-19 (a few samples of this study predate the infection). Cell type and time point are not known. CDR3 nucleotide sequence: TGTGCCAGCAGCTTAGGCCTAGTCAGTGTCCACACTGAAGCTTTCTTT. This translates into CASSLGLVSVHTEAFF.